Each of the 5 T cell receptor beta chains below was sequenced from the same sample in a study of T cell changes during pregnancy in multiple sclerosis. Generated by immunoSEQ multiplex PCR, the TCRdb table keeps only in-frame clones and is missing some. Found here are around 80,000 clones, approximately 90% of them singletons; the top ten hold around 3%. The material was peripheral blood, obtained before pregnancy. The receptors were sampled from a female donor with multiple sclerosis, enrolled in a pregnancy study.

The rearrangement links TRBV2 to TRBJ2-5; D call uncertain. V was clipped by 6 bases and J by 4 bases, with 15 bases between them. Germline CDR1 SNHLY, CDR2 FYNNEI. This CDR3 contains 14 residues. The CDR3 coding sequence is TGTGCCAGCAGAGATCCGGCCGAGCGAGAGACCCAGTACTTC. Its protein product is CASRDPAERETQYF.

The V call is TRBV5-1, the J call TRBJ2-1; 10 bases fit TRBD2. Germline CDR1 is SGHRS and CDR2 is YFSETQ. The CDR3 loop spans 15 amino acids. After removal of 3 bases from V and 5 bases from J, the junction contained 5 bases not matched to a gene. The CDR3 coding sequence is TGCGCCAGCAGCTCCGGACTAGCGGAGAACAATGAGCAGTTCTTC. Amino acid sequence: CASSSGLAENNEQFF.

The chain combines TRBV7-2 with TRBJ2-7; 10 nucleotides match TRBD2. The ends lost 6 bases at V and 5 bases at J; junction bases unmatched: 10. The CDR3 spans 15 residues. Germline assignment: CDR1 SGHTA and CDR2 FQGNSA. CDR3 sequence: CASRPILAGEDEQYF. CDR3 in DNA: TGTGCCAGCAGACCGATTCTAGCGGGAGAGGACGAGCAGTACTTC. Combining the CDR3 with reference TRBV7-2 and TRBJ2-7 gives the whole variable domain GAGVSQSPSNKVTEKGKDVELRCDPISGHTALYWYRQSLGQGLEFLIYFQGNSAPDKSGLPSDRFSAERTGGSVSTLTIQRTQQEDSAVYLCASRPILAGEDEQYFGPGTRLTVT.

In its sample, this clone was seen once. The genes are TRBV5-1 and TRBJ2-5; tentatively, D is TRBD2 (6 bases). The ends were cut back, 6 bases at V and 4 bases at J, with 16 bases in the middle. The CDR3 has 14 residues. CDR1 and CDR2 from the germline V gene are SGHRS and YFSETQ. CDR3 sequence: CASKAGSRLETQYF. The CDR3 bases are TGCGCCAGCAAAGCCGGGAGCAGGCTAGAGACCCAGTACTTC. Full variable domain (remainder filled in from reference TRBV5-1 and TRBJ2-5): KAGVTQTPRYLIKTRGQQVTLSCSPISGHRSVSWYQQTPGQGLQFLFEYFSETQRNKGNFPGRFSGRQFSNSRSEMNVSTLELGDSALYLCASKAGSRLETQYFGPGTRLLVL.

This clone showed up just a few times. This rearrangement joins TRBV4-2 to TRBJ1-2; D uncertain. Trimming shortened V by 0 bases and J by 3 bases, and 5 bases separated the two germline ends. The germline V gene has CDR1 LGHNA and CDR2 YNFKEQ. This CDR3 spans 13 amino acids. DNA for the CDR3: TGTGCCAGCAGCCAAGAAGTAGACTATGGCTACACCTTC. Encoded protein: CASSQEVDYGYTF.